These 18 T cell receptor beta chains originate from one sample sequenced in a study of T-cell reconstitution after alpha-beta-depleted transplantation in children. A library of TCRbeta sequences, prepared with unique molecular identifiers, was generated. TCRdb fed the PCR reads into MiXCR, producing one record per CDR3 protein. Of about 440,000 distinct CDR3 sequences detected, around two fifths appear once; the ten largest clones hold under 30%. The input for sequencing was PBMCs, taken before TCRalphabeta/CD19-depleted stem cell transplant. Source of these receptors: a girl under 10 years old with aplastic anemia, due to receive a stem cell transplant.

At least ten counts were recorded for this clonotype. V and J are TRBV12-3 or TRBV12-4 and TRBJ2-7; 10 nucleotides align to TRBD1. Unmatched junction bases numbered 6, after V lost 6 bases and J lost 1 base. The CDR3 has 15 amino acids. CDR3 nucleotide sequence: TGTGCCAGCAGACCGGGACAGGGGCTTTCCTACGAGCAGTACTTC. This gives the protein CASRPGQGLSYEQYF.

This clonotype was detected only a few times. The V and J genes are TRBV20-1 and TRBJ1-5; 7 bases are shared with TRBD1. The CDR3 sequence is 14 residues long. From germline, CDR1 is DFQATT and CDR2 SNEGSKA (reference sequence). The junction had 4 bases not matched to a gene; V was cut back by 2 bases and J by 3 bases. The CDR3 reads CSARPRGFNQPQHF. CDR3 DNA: TGCAGTGCTAGACCCAGGGGGTTCAATCAGCCCCAGCATTTT.

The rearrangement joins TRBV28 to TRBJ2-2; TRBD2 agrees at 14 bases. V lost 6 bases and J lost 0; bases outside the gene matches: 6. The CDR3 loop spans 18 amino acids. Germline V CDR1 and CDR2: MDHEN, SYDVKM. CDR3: CASSYGLAGGPNTGELFF. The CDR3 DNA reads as TGTGCCAGCAGCTACGGACTAGCGGGGGGCCCGAACACCGGGGAGCTGTTTTTT.

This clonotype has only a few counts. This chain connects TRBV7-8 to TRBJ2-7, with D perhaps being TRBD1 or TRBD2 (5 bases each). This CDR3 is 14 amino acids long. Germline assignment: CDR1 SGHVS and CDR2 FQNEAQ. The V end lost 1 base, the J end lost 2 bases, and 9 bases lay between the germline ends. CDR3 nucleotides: TGTGCCAGCAGCTTAGAGGGACGGACCTACGAGCAGTACTTC. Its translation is CASSLEGRTYEQYF.

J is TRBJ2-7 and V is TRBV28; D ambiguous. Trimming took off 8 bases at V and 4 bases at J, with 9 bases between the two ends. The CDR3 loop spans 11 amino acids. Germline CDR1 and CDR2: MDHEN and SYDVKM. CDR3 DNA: TGTGCCAGCGCCAGAGAGTACGAGCAGTACTTC. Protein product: CASAREYEQYF. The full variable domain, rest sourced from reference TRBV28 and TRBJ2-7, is DVKVTQSSRYLVKRTGEKVFLECVQDMDHENMFWYRQDPGLGLRLIYFSYDVKMKEKGDIPEGYSVSREKKERFSLILESASTNQTSMYLCASAREYEQYFGPGTRLTVT.

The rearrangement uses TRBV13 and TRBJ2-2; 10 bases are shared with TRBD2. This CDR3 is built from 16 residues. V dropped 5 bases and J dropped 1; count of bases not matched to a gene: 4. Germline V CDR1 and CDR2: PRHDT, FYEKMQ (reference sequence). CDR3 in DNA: TGTGCCAGCAGCATGAGGACTAGCGGGAACACCGGGGAGCTGTTTTTT. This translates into CASSMRTSGNTGELFF.

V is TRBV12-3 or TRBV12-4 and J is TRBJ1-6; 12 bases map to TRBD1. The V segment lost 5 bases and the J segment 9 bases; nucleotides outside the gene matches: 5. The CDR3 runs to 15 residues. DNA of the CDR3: TGTGCCAGCAGTCCGGGACAGGGGGCATTTTCACCCCTCCACTTT. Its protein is CASSPGQGAFSPLHF.

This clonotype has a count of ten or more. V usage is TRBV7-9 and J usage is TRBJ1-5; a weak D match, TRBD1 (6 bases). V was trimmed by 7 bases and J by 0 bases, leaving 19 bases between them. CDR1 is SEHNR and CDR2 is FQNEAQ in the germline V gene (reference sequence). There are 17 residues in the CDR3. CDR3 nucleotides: TGTGCCAGCACCTCGACAGGTCTCCAGAGTAGCAATCAGCCCCAGCATTTT. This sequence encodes CASTSTGLQSSNQPQHF.

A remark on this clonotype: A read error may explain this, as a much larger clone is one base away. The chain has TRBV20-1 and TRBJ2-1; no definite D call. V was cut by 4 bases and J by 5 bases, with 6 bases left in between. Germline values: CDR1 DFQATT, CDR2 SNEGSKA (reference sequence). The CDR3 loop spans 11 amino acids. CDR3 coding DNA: TGCAGTGCTAACGACAACAATGAGCAGTTCTTC. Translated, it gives CSANDNNEQFF.

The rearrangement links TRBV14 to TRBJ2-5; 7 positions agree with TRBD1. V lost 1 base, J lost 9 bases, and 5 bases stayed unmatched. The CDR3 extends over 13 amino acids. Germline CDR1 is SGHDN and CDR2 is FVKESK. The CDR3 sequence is CASSQGQGLAQYF. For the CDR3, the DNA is TGTGCCAGCAGCCAAGGACAGGGTTTGGCCCAGTACTTC. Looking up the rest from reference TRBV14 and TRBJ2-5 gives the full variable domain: EAGVTQFPSHSVIEKGQTVTLRCDPISGHDNLYWYRRVMGKEIKFLLHFVKESKQDESGMPNNRFLAERTGGTYSTLKVQPAELEDSGVYFCASSQGQGLAQYFGPGTRLLVL.

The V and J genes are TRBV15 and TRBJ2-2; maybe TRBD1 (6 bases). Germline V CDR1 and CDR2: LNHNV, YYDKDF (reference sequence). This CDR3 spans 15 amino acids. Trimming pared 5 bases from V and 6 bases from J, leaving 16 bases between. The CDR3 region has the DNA TGTGCCACCAGCGAGGGAGCAGGGGCTCCCGGGGAGCTGTTTTTT. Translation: CATSEGAGAPGELFF.

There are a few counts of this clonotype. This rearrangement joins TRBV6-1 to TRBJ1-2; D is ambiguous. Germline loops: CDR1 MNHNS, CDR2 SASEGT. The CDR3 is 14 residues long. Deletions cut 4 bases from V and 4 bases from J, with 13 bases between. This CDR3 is CASSVEIEAYGYTF. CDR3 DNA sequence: TGTGCCAGCAGTGTGGAAATAGAGGCCTATGGCTACACCTTC.

Here the CDR3 reads CASNLRVYTEAFF. The CDR3 region has the DNA TGTGCCAGCAATCTAAGGGTCTACACTGAAGCTTTCTTT. This chain uses TRBV6-6 with TRBJ1-1; D remains ambiguous. Germline-derived CDR1 and CDR2 are MNHNY and SVGAGI (reference sequence). V was shortened by 7 bases and J by 3 bases, with 12 bases between the two germline ends. There are 13 residues in the CDR3.

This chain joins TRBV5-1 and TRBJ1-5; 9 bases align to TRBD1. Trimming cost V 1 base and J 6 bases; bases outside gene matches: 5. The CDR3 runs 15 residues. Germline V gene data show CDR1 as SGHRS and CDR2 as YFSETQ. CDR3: CASSLTGGRGQPQHF. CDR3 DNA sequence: TGCGCCAGCAGCTTGACAGGGGGCAGGGGTCAGCCCCAGCATTTT.

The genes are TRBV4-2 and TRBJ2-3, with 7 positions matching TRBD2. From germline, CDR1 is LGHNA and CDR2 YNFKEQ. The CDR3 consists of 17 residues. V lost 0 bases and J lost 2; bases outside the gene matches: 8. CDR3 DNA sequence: TGTGCCAGCAGCCAAGATGATGTAGCGGGCCTCACAGATACGCAGTATTTT. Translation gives CASSQDDVAGLTDTQYF.

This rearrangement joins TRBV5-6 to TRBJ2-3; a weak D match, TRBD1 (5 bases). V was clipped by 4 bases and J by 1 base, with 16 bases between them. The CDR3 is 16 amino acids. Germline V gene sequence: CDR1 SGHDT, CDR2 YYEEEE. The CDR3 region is CASSAPAGRRTDTQYF. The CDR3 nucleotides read TGTGCCAGCAGCGCGCCGGCAGGGCGTCGCACAGATACGCAGTATTTT.

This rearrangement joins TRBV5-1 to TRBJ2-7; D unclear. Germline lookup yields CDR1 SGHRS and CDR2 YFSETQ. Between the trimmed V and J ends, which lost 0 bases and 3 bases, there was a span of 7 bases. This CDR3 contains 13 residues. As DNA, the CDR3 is TGCGCCAGCAGCTTGGAGCTGAACTACGAGCAGTACTTC. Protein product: CASSLELNYEQYF.

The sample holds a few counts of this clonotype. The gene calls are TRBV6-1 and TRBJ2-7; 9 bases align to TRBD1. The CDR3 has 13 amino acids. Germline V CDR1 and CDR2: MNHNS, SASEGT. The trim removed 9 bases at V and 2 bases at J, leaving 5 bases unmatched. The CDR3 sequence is CASNRGRAYEQYF. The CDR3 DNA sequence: TGTGCCAGTAACAGGGGGCGAGCCTACGAGCAGTACTTC.